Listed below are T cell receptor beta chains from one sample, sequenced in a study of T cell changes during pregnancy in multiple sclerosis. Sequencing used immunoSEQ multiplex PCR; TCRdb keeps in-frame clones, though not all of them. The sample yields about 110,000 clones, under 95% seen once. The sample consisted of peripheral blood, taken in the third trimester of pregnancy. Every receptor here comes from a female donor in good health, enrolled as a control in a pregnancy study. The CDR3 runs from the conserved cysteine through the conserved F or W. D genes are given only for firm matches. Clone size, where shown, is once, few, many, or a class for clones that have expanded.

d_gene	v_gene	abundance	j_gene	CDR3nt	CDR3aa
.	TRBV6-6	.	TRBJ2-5	TGTGCCAGCAAGGAGGCCTCCACAGAGACCCAGTACTTC	CASKEASTETQYF
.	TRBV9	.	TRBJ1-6	TGTGCCAGCAGCGAAAGGGGGGGTAATTCACCCCTCCACTTT	CASSERGGNSPLHF
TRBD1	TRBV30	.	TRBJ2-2	TGTGCCTGGAAGGGACAGGTGAACACCGGGGAGCTGTTTTTT	CAWKGQVNTGELFF
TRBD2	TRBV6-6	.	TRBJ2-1	TGTGCCAGCCACGGGGCGGGGGGCCTCTACAATGAGCAGTTCTTC	CASHGAGGLYNEQFF
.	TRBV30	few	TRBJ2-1	TGTGCCTGGACCCCACGGGGAGGCAATGAGCAGTTCTTC	CAWTPRGGNEQFF
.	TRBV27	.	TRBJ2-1	TGTGCCAGCAGTTTTGTTATCGGCGGCCCCGACTACAATGAGCAGTTCTTC	CASSFVIGGPDYNEQFF
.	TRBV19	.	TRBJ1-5	TGTGCCAGTAGTACAAGAAGGGACACGTTTGGGCAGCCCCAGCATTTT	CASSTRRDTFGQPQHF
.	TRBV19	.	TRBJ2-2	TGTGCCAGTAGGGGTCCTGCGGGTGTCACCGGGGAGCTGTTTTTT	CASRGPAGVTGELFF
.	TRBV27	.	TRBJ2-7	TGTGCCAGCAGCCGGGGTGGATACGAGCAGTACTTC	CASSRGGYEQYF
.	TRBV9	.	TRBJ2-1	TGTGCCAGCAGCCCTCAGCCGGACAATTTCTACAATGAGCAGTTCTTC	CASSPQPDNFYNEQFF
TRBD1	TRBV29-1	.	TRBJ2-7	TGCAGCGTTGGACAGGGGGCACGGGAGCAGTACTTC	CSVGQGAREQYF